This paragraph covers one T cell receptor (beta chain) sequence. Its cognate antigen is unknown. The length of the CDR3 is 11 residues. Germline CDR1 SEHNR, CDR2 FQNEAQ (reference sequence). Trimming stripped 4 bases from V and 3 bases from J, with 4 bases between. These data originate in a study of cytomegalovirus exposure and HLA in healthy donors. Sequencing was performed with immunoSEQ multiplex PCR; in TCRdb, only in-frame clones are kept and a portion is missing. The sample carries 180,000 or so clones, about 89% recorded once. Study-wide results and limits: Rarity characterized most TCR sequences, yet some public TCRs appeared in many donors. TCR beta chains numbering more than 150 were designated cytomegalovirus-associated.

Sequenced sample: PBMCs. The genes are TRBV7-9 and TRBJ2-7, with D unclear. The receptor's source is a man younger than 30 in good health and CMV-seropositive. DNA of the CDR3: TGTGCCAGCAGCTCAATCTACGAGCAGTACTTC. Translated, it gives CASSSIYEQYF.